These 5 T cell receptor beta chains were sequenced from one sample in a study of blood T cells in healthy people across ages. The second PCR ran about 6 to 11 cycles with a sample-barcoded 5' primer and J-beta primers. In TCRdb, the 5' RACE reads were re-called with MiXCR into one record per CDR3 protein. The top ten hold approximately 18% of the sample, which has over 600,000 distinct CDR3 sequences, 46% seen once. Specimen: blood. Receptors were obtained from a man of 80 years or more in good health.

This clonotype was counted a few times. The chain is built from TRBV3-1 and TRBJ2-7; D is undetermined. The germline CDR1 and CDR2 sequences are LGHDT and YNNKEL (reference sequence). Trimming stripped 1 base from V and 2 bases from J, with 3 bases between. The CDR3 totals 12 residues. As DNA, the CDR3 is TGTGCCAGCAGCCAAGTTACCTACGAGCAGTACTTC. Translated, it gives CASSQVTYEQYF.

Of note for this clonotype: One end of the junction is discordant with germline, which a read error may explain. The chain is built from TRBV6-5 and TRBJ1-2; D may be TRBD1 (5 bases). CDR1 MNHEY and CDR2 SVGAGI come from the germline V gene. This CDR3 region has 15 residues. The CDR3 sequence is CASSRDAGWDYGCTF. The CDR3 DNA reads as TGTGCCAGCAGCCGTGATGCGGGATGGGACTATGGCTGCACCTTC.

This chain joins TRBV4-3 and TRBJ2-3, with 7 bases fitting TRBD2. Losses at the gene ends were 1 base for V and 1 base for J; bases not matched to a gene: 5. The germline gives CDR1 LGHNA, CDR2 YSLEER. The CDR3 loop spans 16 amino acids. This chain's CDR3 is CASSQGLAERTDTQYF. The CDR3 nucleotides read TGCGCCAGCAGCCAAGGTCTAGCGGAGCGCACAGATACGCAGTATTTT.

The V gene is TRBV6-5, the J gene TRBJ2-5; the match to TRBD2 covers 10 bases. V dropped 2 bases and J dropped 1; count of bases not matched to a gene: 7. This CDR3 has 17 amino acids. CDR1 and CDR2 (germline): MNHEY, SVGAGI. The CDR3 protein is CASSYTGLADRQETQYF. CDR3 in DNA: TGTGCCAGCAGTTACACAGGACTAGCGGACCGCCAAGAGACCCAGTACTTC.

This chain links TRBV3-1 with TRBJ2-5; 13 bases match TRBD2. The CDR3 length is 17 residues. After removal of 4 bases from V and 11 bases from J, the junction contained 16 bases not matched to a gene. Germline assignment: CDR1 LGHDT and CDR2 YNNKEL (reference sequence). This chain's CDR3 is CASSPYELAGGRGEQYF. CDR3 coding DNA: TGTGCCAGCAGCCCCTATGAACTAGCGGGAGGGAGAGGTGAGCAGTACTTC.